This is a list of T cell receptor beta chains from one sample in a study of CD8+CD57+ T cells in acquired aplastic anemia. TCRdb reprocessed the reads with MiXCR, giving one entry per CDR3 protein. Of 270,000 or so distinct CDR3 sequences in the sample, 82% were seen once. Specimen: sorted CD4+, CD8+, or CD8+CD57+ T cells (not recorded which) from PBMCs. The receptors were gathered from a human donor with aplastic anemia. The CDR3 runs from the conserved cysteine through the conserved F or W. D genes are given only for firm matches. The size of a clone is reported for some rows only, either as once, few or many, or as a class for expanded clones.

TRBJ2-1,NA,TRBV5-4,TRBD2,TGTGCCAGCAGCATGGGACAGAGCGGGGGGAGCGATGAGCAGTTCTTC,CASSMGQSGGSDEQFF
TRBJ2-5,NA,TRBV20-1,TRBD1,TGCAGTGCCAGGGGTGCAGGGGGAGAGACCCAGTACTTC,CSARGAGGETQYF
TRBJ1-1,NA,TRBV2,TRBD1,TGTGCCAGCAGCGCCGCGGCAGGGGGTACGGCTTTCTTT,CASSAAAGGTAFF
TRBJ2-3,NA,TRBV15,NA,TGTGCCACCAGCGGCGGGGGCCTTCCCGATACGCAGTATTTT,CATSGGGLPDTQYF
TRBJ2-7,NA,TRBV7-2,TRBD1,TGTGCCAGCAGCTTGGCGGGACAGGGGACCTACGAGCAGTACTTC,CASSLAGQGTYEQYF
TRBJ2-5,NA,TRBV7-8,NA,TGTGCCAGCAGCTTAGGCAAGAACACTGAGACTTTCTACTTC,CASSLGKNTETFYF
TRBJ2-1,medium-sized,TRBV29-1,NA,TGCAGCGTTGCACCGAGGGACAACTACAATGAGCAGTTCTTC,CSVAPRDNYNEQFF
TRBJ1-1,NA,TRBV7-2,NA,TGTGCCAGCAGCCTAACAGGAGGTCCGACTAAAGCTTTCTTT,CASSLTGGPTKAFF
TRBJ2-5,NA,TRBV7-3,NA,TGTGCCACCAGCATAGCCAGCGAGCAAGAGACCCCCTACTTC,CATSIASEQETPYF
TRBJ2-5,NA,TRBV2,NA,TGTGCCAGCAGTGCTAGGGGGGCTTCGAACACGGAAGAGTTCTTT,CASSARGASNTEEFF
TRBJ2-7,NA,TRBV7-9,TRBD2,TGTGCCGGAGCGGGGGGTCCGGATACGCAGTACTTC,CAGAGGPDTQYF
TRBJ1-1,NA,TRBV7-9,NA,TGTGCCACCAGCAGCCCTCGTGGGGAGACAGTTTCGAGGACTGAAGCTTTCTTT,CATSSPRGETVSRTEAFF
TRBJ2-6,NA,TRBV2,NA,TGTGCCAGCACTCTAGGGGGGGTCCCCGATGGGGCCAACGTCCTGACTTTC,CASTLGGVPDGANVLTF
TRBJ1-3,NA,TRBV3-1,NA,TGTGCCAGCAGCCAAGGAGGGATCCTCGTGGACACCATATATTTT,CASSQGGILVDTIYF
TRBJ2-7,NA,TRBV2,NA,TGTGCCAGCGGAGGTACTGGGGCAATGCAGTACTTC,CASGGTGAMQYF
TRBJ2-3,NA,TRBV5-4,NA,TGTGCCAGCAGCGCCACTACCAGCGGAATAGATACGCAGTATTTT,CASSATTSGIDTQYF
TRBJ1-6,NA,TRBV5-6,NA,TGTGCCAGCAGCTTGGGGAGGGACGGGCTCGTATATGGCTATAATTCACCCCTCCACTTT,CASSLGRDGLVYGYNSPLHF